The 13 T cell receptor beta chains below come from one sample, sequenced in a study of T-cell reconstitution after alpha-beta-depleted transplantation in children. Library preparation (for TCRbeta) was performed with unique molecular identifiers. TCRdb processed the PCR reads anew with MiXCR; each CDR3 protein has one entry. Among about 830,000 distinct CDR3 sequences, approximately 15% were seen once, and the ten largest hold under 6%. This sample comprised PBMCs, mostly from graft donor cells, obtained 360 days after TCRalphabeta/CD19-depleted stem cell transplant. The receptors originated from a male patient younger than 18 who had a stem cell transplant for acute lymphoblastic leukemia, so the T cells may come from the graft donor.

This clonotype was observed a few times. V usage is TRBV7-9 and J usage is TRBJ2-7; no reliable D call. Trimming removed 5 bases at V and 1 base at J, with 9 bases between. CDR1 and CDR2 from the germline V gene are SEHNR and FQNEAQ (reference sequence). This CDR3 has 13 amino acids. CDR3 DNA sequence: TGTGCCAGCAGCCTCAAGAGGTCCTACGAGCAGTACTTC. Amino acids: CASSLKRSYEQYF.

V usage is TRBV15 and J usage is TRBJ1-5; 10 bases agree with TRBD1. V shed 8 bases and J 5 bases; nucleotides not matched to a gene: 6. Per the germline V gene, CDR1 is LNHNV and CDR2 is YYDKDF (reference sequence). This CDR3 spans 14 amino acids. For the CDR3, the DNA is TGTGCCACCCGGGACAGGGGTGGAGATCAGCCCCAGCATTTT. Translating gives CATRDRGGDQPQHF. Full variable domain (missing parts from reference TRBV15 and TRBJ1-5): DAMVIQNPRYQVTQFGKPVTLSCSQTLNHNVMYWYQQKSSQAPKLLFHYYDKDFNNEADTPDNFQSRRPNTSFCFLDIRSPGLGDTAMYLCATRDRGGDQPQHFGDGTRLSIL.

Written as DNA, the CDR3 is TGCGCCAGCAGCCAAGAAAGGGGGGAGCAGTACTTC. Translated: CASSQERGEQYF. V usage is TRBV4-1 and J usage is TRBJ2-7; the D gene is possibly TRBD1 (6 bases). V was pared by 0 bases and J by 7 bases, with 7 bases between. Germline values: CDR1 MGHRA, CDR2 YSYEKL. The CDR3 is made up of 12 amino acids.

The CDR3 DNA reads as TGTGCCAGCAGCTTGCCAGGAGGACTAGCGGGTAGTGCTTTCGATGAGCAGTTCTTC. Translating gives CASSLPGGLAGSAFDEQFF. V usage is TRBV5-4 and J usage is TRBJ2-1; TRBD2 aligns across 11 bases. Germline-derived CDR1 and CDR2 are SGHNT and YYREEE (reference sequence). With 1 base clipped from V and 8 bases from J, the junction kept 17 bases outside the gene matches. The CDR3 has 19 amino acids. The variable domain in full, completed from reference TRBV5-4 and TRBJ2-1, reads ETGVTQSPTHLIKTRGQQVTLRCSSQSGHNTVSWYQQALGQGPQFIFQYYREEENGRGNFPPRFSGLQFPNYSSELNVNALELDDSALYLCASSLPGGLAGSAFDEQFFGPGTRLTVL.

This clonotype has more than one count but fewer than ten. The rearrangement links TRBV29-1 to TRBJ2-1; the match to TRBD2 covers 10 bases. CDR1 and CDR2 (germline): SQVTM, ANQGSEA. Trimming at V came to 6 bases and at J to 10 bases, leaving 9 bases not matched to a gene. This CDR3 spans 13 amino acids. In DNA form, the CDR3 reads TGCAGCGTCACGACTAGCGGGTCCCCCGAGCAGTTCTTC. Its protein is CSVTTSGSPEQFF.

This clonotype was seen a handful of times. The chain combines TRBV10-3 with TRBJ2-7; D could derive from TRBD1 or TRBD2 (6 bases each). Trimming removed 4 bases from V and 1 base from J, with 11 bases in between. This CDR3 is 14 amino acids long. The germline CDR1 and CDR2 sequences are ENHRY and SYGVKD. This CDR3 reads CAISGWGASYEQYF. DNA for the CDR3: TGTGCCATCAGTGGATGGGGGGCTTCCTACGAGCAGTACTTC.

Only a few counts were recorded for this clonotype. J is TRBJ2-7 and V is TRBV2; 11 nucleotides line up with TRBD2. Trimming took 4 bases from V and 3 from J; bases not matched to a gene: 11. The V gene's germline CDR1 is SNHLY and CDR2 FYNNEI. The CDR3 has 17 amino acids. CDR3 in DNA: TGTGCCAGCAGTGCCCGCCGAACTCTAGCGGGAGGCTACGAGCAGTACTTC. This codes for CASSARRTLAGGYEQYF.

V and J are TRBV20-1 and TRBJ2-7; TRBD2 aligns across 8 bases. The CDR3 length is 14 residues. CDR1 and CDR2 (germline): DFQATT, SNEGSKA (reference sequence). V shed 3 bases, J shed 4 bases, and the junction held 8 bases outside the gene matches. Here the CDR3 DNA reads TGCAGTGCTAGCGTCGCTAGCGGGTATTACGAGCAGTACTTC. This translates into CSASVASGYYEQYF.

This clonotype showed up just a few times. J is TRBJ2-7 and V is TRBV19; no firm D call. Germline V gives CDR1 LNHDA, CDR2 SQIVND (reference sequence). Between the trimmed V and J ends, which lost 2 bases and 2 bases, there was a span of 7 bases. The CDR3 length is 13 residues. The CDR3 nucleotides read TGTGCCAGTAGTATAAAGGCCACCTACGAGCAGTACTTC. Its translation is CASSIKATYEQYF.

The gene calls are TRBV25-1 and TRBJ2-1, with D possibly TRBD2 on 5 matching bases. The V gene lost 2 bases and the J gene lost 0 bases, with 11 bases spanning the gap. Germline CDR1 and CDR2: MGHDK and SYGVNS. The CDR3 consists of 16 residues. This CDR3 reads CASSEPDWGSYNEQFF. The CDR3 DNA reads as TGTGCCAGCAGTGAACCGGACTGGGGCTCCTACAATGAGCAGTTCTTC.

This clonotype was found a few times. This rearrangement joins TRBV2 to TRBJ2-1, with 7 bases aligning to TRBD1. CDR1 SNHLY and CDR2 FYNNEI come from the germline V gene. This CDR3 has 16 residues. The junction had 11 bases not matched to a gene; V was cut back by 5 bases and J by 4 bases. For the CDR3, the DNA is TGTGCCAGCAGTTTGTCGCAGGGGGTTTCTTACAATGAGCAGTTCTTC. It specifies CASSLSQGVSYNEQFF.

V gene TRBV14 combines with J gene TRBJ2-3; D possibly corresponds to TRBD2 (6 bases). The V gene's germline CDR1 is SGHDN and CDR2 FVKESK. The CDR3 sequence is 16 residues long. CDR3 loop: CKQLGIMGGSSDTQYF. In nucleotides, the CDR3 is TGTAAACAGCTCGGAATAATGGGGGGAAGCTCAGATACGCAGTATTTT.

J is TRBJ2-5 and V is TRBV5-6; D gene unclear. V gave up 4 bases and J gave up 5 bases, with 15 bases separating them. Germline V gene data show CDR1 as SGHDT and CDR2 as YYEEEE. The length of the CDR3 is 14 residues. The CDR3 sequence is CASSAGYGMETQYF. The DNA for the CDR3 is TGTGCCAGCAGCGCCGGCTATGGGATGGAGACCCAGTACTTC.